One sample yielded the 22 T cell receptor beta chains listed below, sequenced in a study of blood T cell repertoires in COVID-19. Repertoires were generated with immunoSEQ multiplex PCR, while TCRdb's copy carries only in-frame clones and drops some. The data hold about 370,000 clones, with around 91% observed a single time. The source material was PBMCs or T cells enriched from blood (not recorded which). All receptors derive from a man younger than 35 who had recovered from COVID-19.

This chain connects TRBV4-2 to TRBJ2-7, with D uncertain. Germline lookup yields CDR1 LGHNA and CDR2 YNFKEQ. V lost 0 bases and J lost 0, with 9 bases in between. CDR3 length: 15 amino acids. CDR3 coding DNA: TGTGCCAGCAGCCAAGATCTTTGGCCCTCCTACGAGCAGTACTTC. Amino acid sequence: CASSQDLWPSYEQYF.

The chain combines TRBV19 with TRBJ1-2; 8 nucleotides line up with TRBD1. CDR1 is LNHDA, CDR2 SQIVND, per germline (reference sequence). V shed 6 bases, J shed 6 bases, and the junction held 15 bases outside the gene matches. The CDR3 length is 16 residues. CDR3 protein: CASSNTPGQGVHGYTF. CDR3 sequence (DNA): TGTGCCAGTAGCAATACCCCCGGACAGGGTGTCCATGGCTACACCTTC.

The chain has TRBV10-3 and TRBJ1-2; no clear D gene. Trimming shortened V by 7 bases and J by 2 bases, and 5 bases separated the two germline ends. Germline assignment: CDR1 ENHRY and CDR2 SYGVKD. The length of the CDR3 is 11 residues. Here the CDR3 DNA reads TGTGCCATCACGGAGAACTATGGCTACACCTTC. This sequence encodes CAITENYGYTF.

The chain couples TRBV4-1 to TRBJ1-3; 12 nucleotides agree with TRBD1. Germline trimming cut 1 base from V and 3 bases from J; bases unmatched to any gene: 4. CDR3 size: 17 residues. Germline loops: CDR1 MGHRA, CDR2 YSYEKL. The CDR3 region has the DNA TGCGCCAGCAGCCAAGTGGGGACAGGGGGCTATGGAAACACCATATATTTT. It yields the protein CASSQVGTGGYGNTIYF.

This clone was observed a single time. The chain joins TRBV2 to TRBJ1-2, with D perhaps TRBD1 (6 bases). CDR3 size: 14 residues. The germline V gene encodes CDR1 SNHLY and CDR2 FYNNEI. With 4 bases removed from V and 1 base from J, the gap between germline ends came to 10 bases. CDR3 coding DNA: TGTGCCAGCAGTGGACACAGGGATAACTATGGCTACACCTTC. Translation: CASSGHRDNYGYTF. Full variable domain (remainder filled in from reference TRBV2 and TRBJ1-2): EPEVTQTPSHQVTQMGQEVILRCVPISNHLYFYWYRQILGQKVEFLVSFYNNEISEKSEIFDDQFSVERPDGSNFTLKIRSTKLEDSAMYFCASSGHRDNYGYTFGSGTRLTVV.

This rearrangement joins TRBV6-5 to TRBJ2-5; 8 positions match TRBD1. Germline V gene lookup returns CDR1 MNHEY and CDR2 SVGAGI. Losses at the gene ends were 6 bases for V and 4 bases for J; bases not matched to a gene: 7. The CDR3 consists of 14 residues. In nucleotides, the CDR3 is TGTGCCAGCAGCCACAGGGGGTGGGGAGAGACCCAGTACTTC. Translation: CASSHRGWGETQYF.

V gene TRBV5-1 combines with J gene TRBJ2-3; maybe TRBD2 (6 bases). V shed 5 bases and J shed 2 bases, with 18 bases lying between them. The CDR3 is made up of 16 amino acids. Germline CDR1 and CDR2: SGHRS and YFSETQ. The CDR3 region is CASRDGGAALTDTQYF. DNA of the CDR3: TGCGCCAGCAGGGACGGCGGGGCCGCCCTCACAGATACGCAGTATTTT.

This rearrangement joins TRBV27 to TRBJ1-1, with D possibly matching TRBD1 (5 bases). Deletions cut 6 bases from V and 2 bases from J, with 16 bases between. CDR1 MNHEY and CDR2 SMNVEV come from the germline V gene (reference sequence). The CDR3 covers 15 residues. CDR3 amino acids: CASRPTAGGNTEAFF. The CDR3 DNA reads TGTGCCAGCAGACCTACGGCGGGGGGTAACACTGAAGCTTTCTTT.

The chain is built from TRBV7-9 and TRBJ1-2; 10 bases match TRBD1. CDR3 length: 17 residues. After removal of 6 bases from V and 7 bases from J, the junction contained 17 bases not matched to a gene. The germline gives CDR1 SEHNR, CDR2 FQNEAQ (reference sequence). CDR3 region: CASSPVGETGGFVGYTF. As DNA, the CDR3 is TGTGCCAGCAGTCCCGTCGGCGAGACAGGGGGCTTTGTTGGCTACACCTTC.

V and J are TRBV27 and TRBJ2-7; TRBD2 might be the D (5 bases). Germline-derived CDR1 and CDR2 are MNHEY and SMNVEV (reference sequence). The CDR3 spans 13 residues. Deletions cut 6 bases from V and 3 bases from J, with 12 bases between. CDR3 coding DNA: TGTGCCAGCAGGGACCACGAGGGCTACGAGCAGTACTTC. The encoded protein is CASRDHEGYEQYF.

The CDR3 nucleotides read TGTGCCAGCTCAATAAGGACAGGGAAAAATCAGCCCCAGCATTTT. The encoded protein is CASSIRTGKNQPQHF. The J gene is TRBJ1-5, the V gene TRBV18; 8 bases line up with TRBD1. Germline assignment: CDR1 KGHSH and CDR2 LQKENI. The J segment lost 4 bases and the V segment lost 5 bases, leaving 7 bases of the junction unmatched. CDR3 length equals 15 residues.

V usage is TRBV24-1 and J usage is TRBJ1-2, with 9 bases matching TRBD1. V shed 3 bases and J 7 bases; nucleotides not matched to a gene: 5. Germline V gene lookup returns CDR1 KGHDR and CDR2 SFDVKD. This CDR3 comprises 14 residues. CDR3 loop: CATSDGDREGGYTF. In DNA, the CDR3 is TGTGCCACCAGTGATGGGGACAGGGAAGGTGGCTACACCTTC.

The rearrangement uses TRBV7-3 and TRBJ2-3, with TRBD2 matching 15 bases. The CDR3 contains 19 residues. The germline V gene has CDR1 SGHTA and CDR2 FQGTGA. Trimming took 5 bases from V and 7 from J; bases not matched to a gene: 16. The CDR3 protein is CASSPLGLAGGDTSYTQYF. The CDR3 coding sequence is TGTGCCAGCAGCCCCCTGGGACTAGCGGGAGGTGATACCTCCTATACGCAGTATTTT. Variable domain in full (rest from reference TRBV7-3 and TRBJ2-3): GAGVSQTPSNKVTEKGKYVELRCDPISGHTALYWYRQSLGQGPEFLIYFQGTGAADDSGLPNDRFFAVRPEGSVSTLKIQRTERGDSAVYLCASSPLGLAGGDTSYTQYFGPGTRLTVL.

CDR3 sequence reads: CASSQDHSISGTLYF. The CDR3 bases are TGCGCCAGCAGCCAAGATCACTCGATTAGCGGGACTCTGTACTTC. This chain links TRBV4-3 with TRBJ2-5; 8 positions match TRBD2. Germline loops: CDR1 LGHNA, CDR2 YSLEER. The CDR3 runs 15 residues. The V gene end was trimmed by 0 bases and the J gene end by 13 bases; junction bases not matched to a gene: 13.

This chain uses TRBV5-1 with TRBJ2-1, with 11 bases identical to TRBD2. CDR1 SGHRS and CDR2 YFSETQ come from the germline V gene. This CDR3 has 16 residues. V was pared by 5 bases and J by 4 bases, with 8 bases of the junction left unmatched. The CDR3 loop is CASRPAGTSGYNEQFF. CDR3 coding DNA: TGCGCCAGCAGACCGGCGGGGACTAGCGGATACAATGAGCAGTTCTTC.

The CDR3 reads CASSPPMDRGLFYEQYF. The DNA for the CDR3 is TGTGCCAGCAGCCCTCCCATGGACAGGGGTTTATTCTACGAGCAGTACTTC. This chain uses TRBV7-9 with TRBJ2-7; 9 nucleotides agree with TRBD1. This CDR3 contains 17 residues. Germline V gene sequence: CDR1 SEHNR, CDR2 FQNEAQ (reference sequence). V lost 5 bases, J lost 3 bases, and 14 bases stayed unmatched. The full variable domain, with the rest looked up from reference TRBV7-9 and TRBJ2-7, is DTGVSQNPRHKITKRGQNVTFRCDPISEHNRLYWYRQTLGQGPEFLTYFQNEAQLEKSRLLSDRFSAERPKGSFSTLEIQRTEQGDSAMYLCASSPPMDRGLFYEQYFGPGTRLTVT.

This clone was seen a few times. The genes are TRBV4-3 and TRBJ2-1; perhaps TRBD2 as D (6 bases). The CDR3 is 15 residues long. The germline V gene encodes CDR1 LGHNA and CDR2 YSLEER. The V and J ends lost 0 bases and 2 bases respectively, with 8 bases between them. DNA of the CDR3: TGCGCCAGCAGCCAAGAGGAGGGTACCTACAATGAGCAGTTCTTC. It specifies CASSQEEGTYNEQFF.

The chain links TRBV19 to TRBJ2-3; D unresolved. This CDR3 is built from 13 residues. V lost 3 bases and J 5 bases, leaving 9 bases between the germline ends. CDR1 is LNHDA and CDR2 is SQIVND in the germline V gene (reference sequence). The CDR3 sequence: CASSISRVDTQYF. CDR3 sequence (DNA): TGTGCCAGTAGTATCTCTAGAGTAGATACGCAGTATTTT.

The chain recombines TRBV5-4 with TRBJ1-1; 9 bases align to TRBD1. Germline assignment: CDR1 SGHNT and CDR2 YYREEE (reference sequence). V was pared by 4 bases and J by 7 bases, with 17 bases of the junction left unmatched. This CDR3 contains 17 residues. DNA of the CDR3: TGTGCCAGCAGCCCTAGGGGACAGGGCGTAAAGCAGGTTGAAGCTTTCTTT. The encoded protein is CASSPRGQGVKQVEAFF.

This chain uses TRBV5-4 with TRBJ2-7; a possible D gene is TRBD2 (6 bases). Germline assignment: CDR1 SGHNT and CDR2 YYREEE (reference sequence). This CDR3 has 13 residues. V gave up 4 bases and J gave up 7 bases, with 15 bases separating them. CDR3 residues: CASSVNPGGEQYF. CDR3 nucleotide sequence: TGTGCCAGCAGCGTCAACCCTGGGGGGGAGCAGTACTTC.

The chain has TRBV10-1 and TRBJ1-1; D is uncertain. Germline V gives CDR1 WNHNN, CDR2 SYGVQD (reference sequence). The V and J ends lost 2 bases and 1 base respectively, with 5 bases between them. The CDR3 runs 13 residues. For the CDR3, the DNA is TGCGCCAGCAGTGAGAGGAGGAACACTGAAGCTTTCTTT. It specifies CASSERRNTEAFF.

The gene calls are TRBV7-8 and TRBJ2-7; D is possibly TRBD1 (5 bases). Per germline, CDR1 SGHVS and CDR2 FQNEAQ. V lost 2 bases and J 3 bases, leaving 17 bases between the germline ends. The CDR3 is 16 amino acids. CDR3 protein: CASSLQEQGNFYEQYF. DNA of the CDR3: TGTGCCAGCAGCTTACAGGAGCAGGGAAATTTCTACGAGCAGTACTTC.